The rows below give T cell receptor beta chains drawn from one sample of a study of T cell responses to AZD1222 COVID-19 vaccine. TCRdb's copy holds only in-frame clones and misses some; the assay was immunoSEQ multiplex PCR. The data contain 90,000 to 150,000 clones, approximately 86% of them seen just once; the ten biggest clones take up approximately 18%. The specimen comprised peripheral blood, sampled 28 days after the second AZD1222 dose. The receptors stem from an adult who received the AZD1222 COVID-19 vaccine. CDR3s include the opening cysteine and the closing phenylalanine or tryptophan. Each record gives: CDR3 protein, CDR3 DNA, J gene, D gene, V gene, CDR3 length, clone size. D genes are given only for firm matches. Only some rows state a clone size, as once, few, many or a class for expanded clones.

CDR3aa: CASTPSAGLRNEQYF; CDR3nt: TGTGCCAGCACTCCCTCGGCTGGCCTCAGGAACGAGCAGTACTTC; j_gene: TRBJ2-7; d_gene: NA; v_gene: TRBV28; len: 15; abundance: NA
CDR3aa: CASRWDGVDSNQPQHF; CDR3nt: TGCGCCAGCAGATGGGACGGGGTCGATAGCAATCAGCCCCAGCATTTT; j_gene: TRBJ1-5; d_gene: NA; v_gene: TRBV10-1; len: 16; abundance: NA
CDR3aa: CASSFSWTAYNEQFF; CDR3nt: TGTGCCAGCAGCTTCTCTTGGACAGCGTACAATGAGCAGTTCTTC; j_gene: TRBJ2-1; d_gene: NA; v_gene: TRBV11-2; len: 15; abundance: NA
CDR3aa: CASSQDRTRGGEQFF; CDR3nt: TGCGCCAGCAGCCAAGATAGGACTAGGGGTGGTGAGCAGTTCTTC; j_gene: TRBJ2-1; d_gene: TRBD2; v_gene: TRBV4-1; len: 15; abundance: NA
CDR3aa: CATSDQGLYTF; CDR3nt: TGTGCCACCAGTGACCAGGGACTGTACACCTTC; j_gene: TRBJ1-2; d_gene: NA; v_gene: TRBV24-1; len: 11; abundance: few
CDR3aa: CASSQVLGQPQHF; CDR3nt: TGCGCCAGCAGCCAAGTTCTCGGACAGCCCCAGCATTTT; j_gene: TRBJ1-5; d_gene: NA; v_gene: TRBV4-3; len: 13; abundance: NA
CDR3aa: CASSQGQIENNSPLHF; CDR3nt: TGTGCCAGCTCACAGGGACAGATAGAAAATAATTCACCCCTCCACTTT; j_gene: TRBJ1-6; d_gene: TRBD1; v_gene: TRBV18; len: 16; abundance: NA
CDR3aa: CAAISGRGYEQYF; CDR3nt: TGTGCCGCCATTAGCGGGAGGGGATACGAGCAGTACTTC; j_gene: TRBJ2-7; d_gene: TRBD2; v_gene: TRBV19; len: 13; abundance: NA
CDR3aa: CASSSTGGFYEQYF; CDR3nt: TGTGCCAGCAGCTCGACAGGGGGTTTTTACGAGCAGTACTTC; j_gene: TRBJ2-7; d_gene: TRBD1; v_gene: TRBV7-9; len: 14; abundance: NA
CDR3aa: CASSFGTPGTDTQYF; CDR3nt: TGCGCCAGCAGCTTCGGGACACCGGGCACAGATACGCAGTATTTT; j_gene: TRBJ2-3; d_gene: NA; v_gene: TRBV5-1; len: 15; abundance: NA
CDR3aa: CASSVDQGQGSYEQYF; CDR3nt: TGTGCCAGCAGCGTAGATCAGGGGCAGGGCTCCTACGAGCAGTACTTC; j_gene: TRBJ2-7; d_gene: NA; v_gene: TRBV9; len: 16; abundance: NA
CDR3aa: CASSQERRVRGAFF; CDR3nt: TGTGCCAGCAGCCAAGAGAGGAGGGTTAGGGGAGCTTTCTTT; j_gene: TRBJ1-1; d_gene: NA; v_gene: TRBV3-1/TRBV3-2; len: 14; abundance: once
CDR3aa: CASSQERVMSSGNTIYF; CDR3nt: TGCGCCAGCAGCCAAGAGAGGGTAATGAGCTCTGGAAACACCATATATTTT; j_gene: TRBJ1-3; d_gene: NA; v_gene: TRBV4-3; len: 17; abundance: once
CDR3aa: CASTSGGRDTQYF; CDR3nt: TGTGCCAGTACGAGCGGGGGGCGCGATACGCAGTATTTT; j_gene: TRBJ2-3; d_gene: TRBD2; v_gene: TRBV19; len: 13; abundance: NA
CDR3aa: CATSDSLAGSFEQYF; CDR3nt: TGTGCCACCAGTGATTCGCTAGCGGGATCTTTCGAGCAGTACTTC; j_gene: TRBJ2-7; d_gene: TRBD2; v_gene: TRBV24-1; len: 15; abundance: few
CDR3aa: CASSQRDRNQPQHF; CDR3nt: TGTGCCAGCAGCCAACGGGACAGGAATCAGCCCCAGCATTTT; j_gene: TRBJ1-5; d_gene: TRBD1; v_gene: TRBV5-6; len: 14; abundance: NA
CDR3aa: CASSQRRQGRNTGELFF; CDR3nt: TGTGCCAGCAGCCAGCGCCGACAGGGCAGAAACACCGGGGAGCTGTTTTTT; j_gene: TRBJ2-2; d_gene: TRBD1; v_gene: TRBV3-1/TRBV3-2; len: 17; abundance: few
CDR3aa: CASSVNSLTEAFF; CDR3nt: TGTGCCAGCAGTGTAAACAGTCTCACTGAAGCTTTCTTT; j_gene: TRBJ1-1; d_gene: NA; v_gene: TRBV27; len: 13; abundance: once
CDR3aa: CANGLTSTDTQYF; CDR3nt: TGTGCCAACGGACTGACTAGCACAGATACGCAGTATTTT; j_gene: TRBJ2-3; d_gene: NA; v_gene: TRBV10-3; len: 13; abundance: NA
CDR3aa: CSVEDPAHGETQYF; CDR3nt: TGCAGCGTTGAAGATCCGGCCCACGGGGAGACCCAGTACTTC; j_gene: TRBJ2-5; d_gene: NA; v_gene: TRBV29-1; len: 14; abundance: NA
CDR3aa: CASSLVTSTDTQYF; CDR3nt: TGTGCCAGCAGCTTAGTGACTTCGACAGATACGCAGTATTTT; j_gene: TRBJ2-3; d_gene: NA; v_gene: TRBV11-1; len: 14; abundance: NA
CDR3aa: CASSHRDGNTEAFF; CDR3nt: TGTGCCAGCAGTCACCGGGACGGGAACACTGAAGCTTTCTTT; j_gene: TRBJ1-1; d_gene: NA; v_gene: TRBV27; len: 14; abundance: NA
CDR3aa: CASSLSGTNTGELFF; CDR3nt: TGTGCCAGCAGCTTGAGCGGGACGAACACCGGGGAGCTGTTTTTT; j_gene: TRBJ2-2; d_gene: TRBD2; v_gene: TRBV11-3; len: 15; abundance: NA
CDR3aa: CASTPGSGTDTQYF; CDR3nt: TGTGCCAGCACGCCAGGCTCCGGCACAGATACGCAGTATTTT; j_gene: TRBJ2-3; d_gene: NA; v_gene: TRBV7-3; len: 14; abundance: NA
CDR3aa: CASSLYLFEEQYF; CDR3nt: TGTGCCAGCAGTTTATATCTGTTCGAAGAGCAGTACTTC; j_gene: TRBJ2-7; d_gene: NA; v_gene: TRBV12-3/TRBV12-4; len: 13; abundance: few
CDR3aa: CASSWTLSQPQHF; CDR3nt: TGTGCCAGCAGTTGGACCCTGAGTCAGCCCCAGCATTTT; j_gene: TRBJ1-5; d_gene: NA; v_gene: TRBV12-3/TRBV12-4; len: 13; abundance: once
CDR3aa: CPDAYYEQYF; CDR3nt: TGTCCGGACGCCTACTACGAGCAGTACTTC; j_gene: TRBJ2-7; d_gene: NA; v_gene: TRBV29-1; len: 10; abundance: NA
CDR3aa: CASSHRIEDTQYF; CDR3nt: TGCGCCAGCAGTCACAGGATAGAGGATACGCAGTATTTT; j_gene: TRBJ2-3; d_gene: NA; v_gene: TRBV4-1; len: 13; abundance: NA
CDR3aa: CASSLRRSMNTEAFF; CDR3nt: TGCGCCAGCAGCTTGAGGAGGTCTATGAACACTGAAGCTTTCTTT; j_gene: TRBJ1-1; d_gene: NA; v_gene: TRBV5-1; len: 15; abundance: NA
CDR3aa: CASSPRDSGLTDTQYF; CDR3nt: TGTGCCAGCAGCCCTAGGGACTCGGGGCTCACAGATACGCAGTATTTT; j_gene: TRBJ2-3; d_gene: NA; v_gene: TRBV5-5; len: 16; abundance: NA
CDR3aa: CASSWGSSYEQYF; CDR3nt: TGTGCCAGCAGCTGGGGGAGCTCCTACGAGCAGTACTTC; j_gene: TRBJ2-7; d_gene: NA; v_gene: TRBV6-5; len: 13; abundance: NA
CDR3aa: CASSWRGPLNGELFF; CDR3nt: TGTGCCAGCAGCTGGCGGGGGCCCCTCAATGGGGAGCTGTTTTTT; j_gene: TRBJ2-2; d_gene: NA; v_gene: TRBV5-4; len: 15; abundance: NA
CDR3aa: CASSLKGAANEKLFF; CDR3nt: TGCGCCAGCAGTCTTAAGGGGGCAGCTAATGAAAAACTGTTTTTT; j_gene: TRBJ1-4; d_gene: TRBD1; v_gene: TRBV4-1; len: 15; abundance: NA
CDR3aa: CASSLDRITEAFF; CDR3nt: TGTGCCAGCAGCTTGGACAGGATTACTGAAGCTTTCTTT; j_gene: TRBJ1-1; d_gene: NA; v_gene: TRBV5-8; len: 13; abundance: NA
CDR3aa: CASSDSFPGQGAYEQYF; CDR3nt: TGTGCCAGCAGCGACAGCTTTCCGGGACAGGGGGCTTACGAGCAGTACTTC; j_gene: TRBJ2-7; d_gene: TRBD1; v_gene: TRBV7-8; len: 17; abundance: few
CDR3aa: CASSFSHGSMVTGELFF; CDR3nt: TGTGCCAGCAGCTTTTCGCACGGGAGTATGGTCACCGGGGAGCTGTTTTTT; j_gene: TRBJ2-2; d_gene: NA; v_gene: TRBV7-2; len: 17; abundance: NA
CDR3aa: CASSPDRGYEQYF; CDR3nt: TGTGCCAGCAGCCCGGACAGGGGGTACGAGCAGTACTTC; j_gene: TRBJ2-7; d_gene: TRBD1; v_gene: TRBV11-2; len: 13; abundance: once
CDR3aa: CASSLPTSGTSTDTQYF; CDR3nt: TGTGCCAGCAGCTTGCCGACTAGCGGAACTAGCACAGATACGCAGTATTTT; j_gene: TRBJ2-3; d_gene: TRBD2; v_gene: TRBV5-4; len: 17; abundance: NA
CDR3aa: CASSPLPGQAGKLFF; CDR3nt: TGTGCCAGCAGCCCCCTTCCGGGACAGGCAGGAAAACTGTTTTTT; j_gene: TRBJ1-4; d_gene: TRBD1; v_gene: TRBV5-5; len: 15; abundance: few
CDR3aa: CASSISGGEYGYTF; CDR3nt: TGTGCCAGTAGTATATCCGGAGGCGAATATGGCTACACCTTC; j_gene: TRBJ1-2; d_gene: NA; v_gene: TRBV19; len: 14; abundance: NA
CDR3aa: CASSRSNTDTQYF; CDR3nt: TGCGCCAGCAGCCGATCTAACACAGATACGCAGTATTTT; j_gene: TRBJ2-3; d_gene: NA; v_gene: TRBV5-1; len: 13; abundance: NA
CDR3aa: CSVAAGDNYGYTF; CDR3nt: TGCAGCGTTGCGGCCGGCGACAACTATGGCTACACCTTC; j_gene: TRBJ1-2; d_gene: NA; v_gene: TRBV29-1; len: 13; abundance: NA
CDR3aa: CASSVAPEGHYGYTF; CDR3nt: TGTGCCAGCAGCGTAGCCCCAGAGGGACACTATGGCTACACCTTC; j_gene: TRBJ1-2; d_gene: NA; v_gene: TRBV9; len: 15; abundance: NA
CDR3aa: CASSYLRGAGNTIYF; CDR3nt: TGTGCCAGCAGTTACCTCAGGGGAGCGGGAAACACCATATATTTT; j_gene: TRBJ1-3; d_gene: NA; v_gene: TRBV6-5; len: 15; abundance: NA
CDR3aa: CASKYGGEQYF; CDR3nt: TGTGCCAGCAAGTACGGCGGAGAGCAGTACTTC; j_gene: TRBJ2-7; d_gene: NA; v_gene: TRBV2; len: 11; abundance: NA
CDR3aa: CASSESRSYEQYF; CDR3nt: TGTGCCAGCAGTGAAAGCCGGTCCTACGAGCAGTACTTC; j_gene: TRBJ2-7; d_gene: NA; v_gene: TRBV2; len: 13; abundance: few
CDR3aa: CASSQGAHLSSSEQFF; CDR3nt: TGTGCCAGCAGCCAAGGGGCCCATCTTTCCTCGAGTGAGCAGTTCTTC; j_gene: TRBJ2-1; d_gene: NA; v_gene: TRBV3-1/TRBV3-2; len: 16; abundance: once
CDR3aa: CASLPSGINNEQFF; CDR3nt: TGTGCCAGCTTGCCTAGCGGTATAAACAATGAGCAGTTCTTC; j_gene: TRBJ2-1; d_gene: TRBD2; v_gene: TRBV18; len: 14; abundance: NA
CDR3aa: CSAQSQDTQYF; CDR3nt: TGCAGCGCACAGAGCCAAGATACGCAGTATTTT; j_gene: TRBJ2-3; d_gene: NA; v_gene: TRBV29-1; len: 11; abundance: NA
CDR3aa: CASSEDRSGNTIYF; CDR3nt: TGTGCCAGCTCAGAGGACAGGTCTGGAAACACCATATATTTT; j_gene: TRBJ1-3; d_gene: TRBD1; v_gene: TRBV18; len: 14; abundance: few
CDR3aa: CASSLPGGVGETQYF; CDR3nt: TGTGCCAGCAGCTTACCAGGGGGCGTGGGAGAGACCCAGTACTTC; j_gene: TRBJ2-5; d_gene: TRBD1; v_gene: TRBV7-9; len: 15; abundance: NA
CDR3aa: CAIRDTRQAGTGDGGYTF; CDR3nt: TGTGCCATCAGGGATACCCGTCAAGCCGGGACAGGGGATGGAGGCTACACCTTC; j_gene: TRBJ1-2; d_gene: TRBD1; v_gene: TRBV10-3; len: 18; abundance: few
CDR3aa: CASSPIQAFYEQYF; CDR3nt: TGTGCCAGCAGCCCGATACAGGCTTTCTACGAGCAGTACTTC; j_gene: TRBJ2-7; d_gene: NA; v_gene: TRBV14; len: 14; abundance: NA
CDR3aa: CASKGMNTEAFF; CDR3nt: TGTGCCAGTAAAGGGATGAACACTGAAGCTTTCTTT; j_gene: TRBJ1-1; d_gene: NA; v_gene: TRBV27; len: 12; abundance: NA
CDR3aa: CASSPYSGNAYSYEQYF; CDR3nt: TGTGCCAGCAGCCCATACTCCGGCAACGCCTACTCCTACGAGCAGTACTTC; j_gene: TRBJ2-7; d_gene: NA; v_gene: TRBV27; len: 17; abundance: NA
CDR3aa: CASSEDSGGQGTDTQYF; CDR3nt: TGTGCCAGCAGTGAAGATTCAGGAGGACAGGGGACAGATACGCAGTATTTT; j_gene: TRBJ2-3; d_gene: TRBD1; v_gene: TRBV2; len: 17; abundance: NA
CDR3aa: CAWSAGGIAAGNTIYF; CDR3nt: TGTGCCTGGAGTGCTGGCGGCATAGCCGCGGGAAACACCATATATTTT; j_gene: TRBJ1-3; d_gene: NA; v_gene: TRBV30; len: 16; abundance: NA